Listed below are T cell receptor beta chains from one sample, sequenced in a study of T-cell reconstitution after alpha-beta-depleted transplantation in children. TCRdb passed the PCR reads through MiXCR, listing each CDR3 protein once. This sample has about 300,000 distinct CDR3 sequences; roughly 7.8% occur once, and the top ten carry about 8.2%. The source was peripheral blood, collected 360 days after TCRalphabeta/CD19-depleted stem cell transplant. The receptors stem from a female patient aged 2-10 years who had a stem cell transplant for Fanconi anemia, so the T cells may come from the graft donor. The CDR3 runs from the conserved cysteine through the conserved F or W. The D gene is left open where the match is weak.

TRBV5-8	-	TRBJ1-1	CASSINDRIDTNTEAFF
TRBV20-1	-	TRBJ2-7	CSAREGGSAYEQYF
TRBV20-1	-	TRBJ2-1	CSARSPSGYNEQFF
TRBV5-6	-	TRBJ2-6	CASSRGQRSGANVLTF
TRBV4-2	TRBD1	TRBJ2-7	CASSQHRGISYEQYF
TRBV12-3/TRBV12-4	-	TRBJ1-6	CASSRSGGAFSPLHF
TRBV12-3/TRBV12-4	-	TRBJ1-2	CASSPTLDGYTF
TRBV5-6	-	TRBJ1-1	CASSLRIGSLNTEAFF
TRBV5-5	TRBD1	TRBJ1-4	CASRPGQLNEKLFF
TRBV11-2	-	TRBJ1-6	CASSPSNPGWNNSPLHF
TRBV6-5	-	TRBJ2-5	CAPGSGVQETQYF
TRBV15	-	TRBJ2-7	CATSRGRDNVYEQYF
TRBV28	-	TRBJ2-3	CASSLSVGRSTDTQYF
TRBV20-1	-	TRBJ2-3	CSARGAGVMAYTQYF
TRBV7-9	TRBD1	TRBJ1-1	CASSKSGTGGEAFF
TRBV11-3	TRBD1	TRBJ1-1	CASRSRTGVNTEAFF
TRBV7-2	TRBD2	TRBJ2-5	CASSFPGLVQETQYF
TRBV28	-	TRBJ1-6	CASSLFGYNSPLHF
TRBV5-1	-	TRBJ2-3	CASSLDGVVHDTQYF
TRBV29-1	-	TRBJ1-5	CSVGEGPNQPQHF
TRBV28	-	TRBJ1-1	CASSSHMNTEAFF
TRBV30	-	TRBJ2-3	CAGAGPATDTQYF
TRBV3-1	TRBD1	TRBJ1-6	CASSQGGQTNSPLHF
TRBV7-9	-	TRBJ2-5	CASSPTVRVTSETQYF